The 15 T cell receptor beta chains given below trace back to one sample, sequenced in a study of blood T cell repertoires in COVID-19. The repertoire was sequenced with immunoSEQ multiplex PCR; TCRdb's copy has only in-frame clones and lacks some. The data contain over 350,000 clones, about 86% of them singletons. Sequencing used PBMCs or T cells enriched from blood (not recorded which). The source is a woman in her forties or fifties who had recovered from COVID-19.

This chain's CDR3 is CASSWGVGQSSYEQYF. CDR3 in DNA: TGTGCCAGCAGTTGGGGCGTGGGACAGAGCTCCTACGAGCAGTACTTC. The chain employs TRBV27 and TRBJ2-7; 7 nucleotides match TRBD1. Germline CDR1 is MNHEY and CDR2 is SMNVEV (reference sequence). The J segment lost 0 bases and the V segment lost 4 bases, leaving 9 bases of the junction unmatched. CDR3 size: 16 residues.

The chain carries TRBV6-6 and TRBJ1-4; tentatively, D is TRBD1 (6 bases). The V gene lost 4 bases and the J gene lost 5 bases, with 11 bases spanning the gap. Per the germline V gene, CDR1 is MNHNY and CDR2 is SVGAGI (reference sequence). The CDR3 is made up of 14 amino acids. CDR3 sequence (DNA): TGTGCCAGCAGTTTCGGGACATTCAATGAAAAACTGTTTTTT. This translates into CASSFGTFNEKLFF.

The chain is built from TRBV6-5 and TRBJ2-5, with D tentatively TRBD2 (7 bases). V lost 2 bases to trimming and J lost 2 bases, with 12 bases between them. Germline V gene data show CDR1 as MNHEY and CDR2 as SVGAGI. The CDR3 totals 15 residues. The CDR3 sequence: CASSYEGGWQETQYF. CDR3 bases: TGTGCCAGCAGTTACGAGGGGGGGTGGCAAGAGACCCAGTACTTC.

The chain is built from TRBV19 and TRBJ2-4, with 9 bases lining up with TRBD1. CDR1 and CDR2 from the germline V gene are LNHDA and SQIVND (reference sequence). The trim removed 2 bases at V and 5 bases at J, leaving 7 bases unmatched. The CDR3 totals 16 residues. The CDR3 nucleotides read TGTGCCAGTAGTATAAGTCGGACAGGGGTTCAAAACATTCAGTACTTC. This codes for CASSISRTGVQNIQYF.

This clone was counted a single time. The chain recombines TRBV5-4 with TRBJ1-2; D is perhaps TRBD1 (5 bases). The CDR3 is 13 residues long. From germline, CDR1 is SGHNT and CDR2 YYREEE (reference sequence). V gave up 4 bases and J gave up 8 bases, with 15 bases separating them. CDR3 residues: CASSPPGGVGYTF. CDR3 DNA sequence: TGTGCCAGCAGCCCCCCCGGGGGGGTGGGCTACACCTTC.

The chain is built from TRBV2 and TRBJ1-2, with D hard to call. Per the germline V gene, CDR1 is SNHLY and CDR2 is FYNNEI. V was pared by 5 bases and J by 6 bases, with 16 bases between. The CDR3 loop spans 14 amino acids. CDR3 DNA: TGTGCCAGCAGTAGAACGCCCGGTTTGGATGGCTACACCTTC. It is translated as CASSRTPGLDGYTF.

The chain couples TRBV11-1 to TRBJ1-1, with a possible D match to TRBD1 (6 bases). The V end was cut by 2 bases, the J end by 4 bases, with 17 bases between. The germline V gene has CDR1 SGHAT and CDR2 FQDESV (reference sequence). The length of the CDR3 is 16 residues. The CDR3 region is CASSLPQGSGVTEAFF. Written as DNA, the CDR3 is TGTGCCAGCAGCTTACCGCAGGGGAGTGGTGTCACTGAAGCTTTCTTT. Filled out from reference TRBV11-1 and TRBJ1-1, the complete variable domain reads EAEVAQSPRYKITEKSQAVAFWCDPISGHATLYWYRQILGQGPELLVQFQDESVVDDSQLPKDRFSAERLKGVDSTLKIQPAELGDSAMYLCASSLPQGSGVTEAFFGQGTRLTVV.

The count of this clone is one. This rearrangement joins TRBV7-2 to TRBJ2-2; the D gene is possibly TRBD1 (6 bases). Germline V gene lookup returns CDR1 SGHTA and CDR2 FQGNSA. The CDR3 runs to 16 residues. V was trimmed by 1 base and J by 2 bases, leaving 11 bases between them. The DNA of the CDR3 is TGTGCCAGCAGCTTAGAATGGGACACCAACACCGGGGAGCTGTTTTTT. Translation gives CASSLEWDTNTGELFF.

CDR3: CASRATSGEAEQFF. In DNA, the CDR3 is TGTGCCAGCAGAGCGACTAGCGGGGAGGCTGAGCAGTTCTTC. The V call is TRBV2, the J call TRBJ2-1, with 11 bases matching TRBD2. The V and J ends lost 6 bases and 9 bases, in that order; junction bases with no gene match: 7. The V gene's germline CDR1 is SNHLY and CDR2 FYNNEI. There are 14 residues in the CDR3.

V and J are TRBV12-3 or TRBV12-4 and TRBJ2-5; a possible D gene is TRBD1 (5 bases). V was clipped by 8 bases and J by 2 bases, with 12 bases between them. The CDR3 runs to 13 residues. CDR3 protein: CASGARQQETQYF. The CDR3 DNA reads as TGTGCCAGCGGGGCAAGGCAACAAGAGACCCAGTACTTC.

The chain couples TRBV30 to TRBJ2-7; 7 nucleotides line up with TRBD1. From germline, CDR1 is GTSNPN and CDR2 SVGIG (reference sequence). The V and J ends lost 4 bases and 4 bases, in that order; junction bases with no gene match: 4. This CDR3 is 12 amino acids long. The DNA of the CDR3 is TGTGCCTGGATGGGACAGTCATACGAGCAGTACTTC. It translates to CAWMGQSYEQYF.

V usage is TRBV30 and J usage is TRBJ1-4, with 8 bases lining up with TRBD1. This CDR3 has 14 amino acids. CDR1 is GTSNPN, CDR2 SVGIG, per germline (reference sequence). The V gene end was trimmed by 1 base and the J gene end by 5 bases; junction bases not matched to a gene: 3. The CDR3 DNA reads TGTGCCTGGAGTGAGCCAGGGGGCAATGAAAAACTGTTTTTT. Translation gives CAWSEPGGNEKLFF. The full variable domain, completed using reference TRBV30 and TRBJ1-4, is SQTIHQWPATLVQPVGSPLSLECTVEGTSNPNLYWYRQAAGRGLQLLFYSVGIGQISSEVPQNLSASRPQDRQFILSSKKLLLSDSGFYLCAWSEPGGNEKLFFGSGTQLSVL.

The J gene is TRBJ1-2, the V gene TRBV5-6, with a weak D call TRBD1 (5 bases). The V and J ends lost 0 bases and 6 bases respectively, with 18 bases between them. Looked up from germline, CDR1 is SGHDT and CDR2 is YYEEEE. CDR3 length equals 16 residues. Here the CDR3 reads CASSLVQGISSHGYTF. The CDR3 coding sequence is TGTGCCAGCAGCTTGGTTCAGGGAATTTCTAGTCATGGCTACACCTTC.

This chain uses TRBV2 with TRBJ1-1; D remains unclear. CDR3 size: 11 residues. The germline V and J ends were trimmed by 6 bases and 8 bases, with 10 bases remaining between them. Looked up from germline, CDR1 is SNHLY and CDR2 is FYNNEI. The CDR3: CASRGELEAFF. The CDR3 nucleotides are TGTGCCAGCAGGGGTGAACTAGAAGCTTTCTTT.

CDR3 sequence reads: CASSALGQGKYQPQHF. CDR3 DNA: TGTGCCAGTAGTGCCCTGGGACAGGGGAAATATCAGCCCCAGCATTTT. The V gene is TRBV19, the J gene TRBJ1-5; 10 nucleotides agree with TRBD1. The CDR3 is made up of 16 amino acids. V lost 5 bases, J lost 5 bases, and 9 bases stayed unmatched. Germline lookup yields CDR1 LNHDA and CDR2 SQIVND (reference sequence).